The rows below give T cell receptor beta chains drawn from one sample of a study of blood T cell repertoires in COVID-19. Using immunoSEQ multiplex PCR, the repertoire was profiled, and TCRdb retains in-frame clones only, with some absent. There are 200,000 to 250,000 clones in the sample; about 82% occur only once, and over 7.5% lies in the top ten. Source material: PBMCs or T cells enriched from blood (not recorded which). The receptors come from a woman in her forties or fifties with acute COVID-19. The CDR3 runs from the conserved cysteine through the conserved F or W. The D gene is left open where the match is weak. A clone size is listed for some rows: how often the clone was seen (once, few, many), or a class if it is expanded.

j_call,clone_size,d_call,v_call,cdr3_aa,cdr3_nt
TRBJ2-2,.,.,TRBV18,CASSPYVRGANTGELFF,TGTGCCAGCTCACCATACGTCAGGGGGGCTAACACCGGGGAGCTGTTTTTT
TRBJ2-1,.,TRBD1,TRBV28,CASSLLGRGQGIDEQFF,TGTGCCAGCAGTTTATTGGGGCGGGGACAGGGCATCGATGAGCAGTTCTTC
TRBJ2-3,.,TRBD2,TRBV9,CASSHALAGAVDTQYF,TGTGCCAGCAGCCACGCCCTAGCGGGGGCAGTAGATACGCAGTATTTT
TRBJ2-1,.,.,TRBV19,CASSMWQGNEQFF,TGTGCCAGTAGTATGTGGCAGGGAAATGAGCAGTTCTTC
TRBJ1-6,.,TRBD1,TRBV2,CASGLADRSNSPLHF,TGTGCCAGCGGTTTGGCGGACAGGAGTAATTCACCCCTCCACTTT
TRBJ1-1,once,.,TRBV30,CAWSRRGLNAFF,TGTGCCTGGAGTAGGAGGGGCCTGAATGCTTTCTTT
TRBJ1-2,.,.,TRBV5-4,CASSLDLRGYTF,TGTGCCAGCAGCTTGGATTTGCGAGGCTACACCTTC
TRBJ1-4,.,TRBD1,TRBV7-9,CASSTGQGEKLFF,TGTGCCAGCAGCACGGGACAGGGGGAAAAACTGTTTTTT
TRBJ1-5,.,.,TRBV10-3,CAISESMAQPQHF,TGTGCCATCAGTGAGTCGATGGCCCAGCCCCAGCATTTT
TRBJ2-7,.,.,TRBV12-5,CASGLDRDSSYEQYF,TGTGCTAGTGGTTTGGACAGGGATAGCTCCTACGAGCAGTACTTC
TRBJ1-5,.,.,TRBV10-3,CAISEGVEAGDQPQHF,TGTGCCATCAGTGAGGGGGTGGAGGCAGGGGACCAGCCCCAGCATTTT
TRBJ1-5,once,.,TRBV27,CASSFTLGQPQHF,TGTGCCAGCAGTTTTACTCTAGGTCAGCCCCAGCATTTT
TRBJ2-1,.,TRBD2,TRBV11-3,CASSSKGLAGNEQFF,TGTGCCAGCAGCTCAAAGGGACTAGCAGGCAATGAGCAGTTCTTC
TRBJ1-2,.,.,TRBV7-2,CASSLSQASANYGYTF,TGTGCCAGCAGCCTCAGCCAGGCTTCAGCTAACTATGGCTACACCTTC
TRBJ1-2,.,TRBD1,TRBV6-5,CASSRGAGTGYGYTF,TGTGCCAGCAGCCGAGGGGCCGGGACAGGCTATGGCTACACCTTC
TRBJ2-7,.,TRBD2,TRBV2,CASKRDGATYEQYF,TGTGCCAGCAAGCGGGACGGAGCAACCTACGAGCAGTACTTC
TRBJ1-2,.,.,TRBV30,CAWAASVASGYTF,TGTGCCTGGGCCGCCTCCGTGGCCAGTGGCTACACCTTC
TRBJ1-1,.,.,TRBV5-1,CASRLTLNTEAFF,TGCGCCAGCAGACTAACACTGAACACTGAAGCTTTCTTT
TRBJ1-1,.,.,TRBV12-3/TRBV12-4,CASSLRGEAFF,TGTGCCAGCAGTTTACGGGGTGAAGCTTTCTTT
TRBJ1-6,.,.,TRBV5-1,CASSLGQRNSPLHF,TGCGCCAGCAGCTTAGGACAGCGGAATTCACCCCTCCACTTT
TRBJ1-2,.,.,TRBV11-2,CASGLRVAYGYTF,TGTGCCAGCGGCTTGAGGGTAGCCTATGGCTACACCTTC
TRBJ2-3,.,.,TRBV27,CASSSGGPPGDTQYF,TGTGCCAGCAGTTCCGGGGGGCCCCCAGGAGATACGCAGTATTTT
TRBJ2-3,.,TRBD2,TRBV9,CASSVADTSGGTDTQYF,TGTGCCAGCAGCGTAGCAGATACTAGCGGGGGAACAGATACGCAGTATTTT
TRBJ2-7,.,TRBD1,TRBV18,CASSSSTGGAEQYF,TGTGCCAGCTCATCAAGTACAGGGGGCGCCGAGCAGTACTTC
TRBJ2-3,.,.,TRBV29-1,CSVRGLALTDTQYF,TGCAGCGTACGTGGGCTAGCGCTCACAGATACGCAGTATTTT
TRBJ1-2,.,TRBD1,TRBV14,CASSQRTRQGSFGYTF,TGTGCCAGCAGCCAAAGAACCAGACAGGGAAGCTTTGGCTACACCTTC
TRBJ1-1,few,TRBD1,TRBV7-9,CASSLTTGGTEAFF,TGTGCCAGCAGCTTAACGACAGGGGGCACTGAAGCTTTCTTT
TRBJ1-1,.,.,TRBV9,CASSVALMNTEAFF,TGTGCCAGCAGCGTAGCACTGATGAACACTGAAGCTTTCTTT
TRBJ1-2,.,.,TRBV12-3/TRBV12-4,CATWYRNLGGYTF,TGTGCCACCTGGTACAGGAACCTCGGGGGCTACACCTTC
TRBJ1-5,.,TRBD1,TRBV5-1,CASSTTGEGNQPQHF,TGCGCCAGCAGCACGACAGGGGAGGGCAATCAGCCCCAGCATTTT
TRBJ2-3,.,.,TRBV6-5,CASRNGDTQYF,TGTGCCAGCAGAAACGGGGATACGCAGTATTTT
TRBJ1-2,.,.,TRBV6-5,CASSSTQAPYGYTF,TGTGCCAGCAGTTCTACACAGGCGCCCTATGGCTACACCTTC
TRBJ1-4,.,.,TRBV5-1,CASSLALRASEKLFF,TGCGCCAGCAGCTTGGCGTTGCGAGCGAGTGAAAAACTGTTTTTT
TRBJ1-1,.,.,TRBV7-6,CASSLNQGNTEAFF,TGTGCCAGCAGCTTAAATCAGGGAAACACTGAAGCTTTCTTT
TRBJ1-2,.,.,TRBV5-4,CASRRGQANYGYTF,TGTGCCAGCAGGCGGGGCCAAGCTAACTATGGCTACACCTTC
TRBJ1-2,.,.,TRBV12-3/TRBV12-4,CASSLSLGYGYTF,TGTGCCAGCAGTTTGAGTCTCGGCTATGGCTACACCTTC
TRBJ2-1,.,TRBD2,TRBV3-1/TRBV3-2,CASSQGTSNEQFF,TGTGCCAGCAGCCAGGGGACTAGCAATGAGCAGTTCTTC
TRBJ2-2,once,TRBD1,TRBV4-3,CASSSDRGQGAGTGELFF,TGCGCCAGCAGCTCTGATAGAGGACAGGGGGCAGGGACCGGGGAGCTGTTTTTT
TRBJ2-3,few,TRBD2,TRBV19,CASSTRGGPFTDTQYF,TGTGCCAGTAGCACGCGGGGGGGTCCCTTCACAGATACGCAGTATTTT
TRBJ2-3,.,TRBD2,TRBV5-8,CASSLGAERGVGTDTQYF,TGTGCCAGCAGCCTGGGGGCCGAGCGGGGGGTCGGCACAGATACGCAGTATTTT
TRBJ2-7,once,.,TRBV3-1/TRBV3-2,CASSQGALTYEQYF,TGTGCCAGCAGCCAAGGGGCCCTTACCTACGAGCAGTACTTC
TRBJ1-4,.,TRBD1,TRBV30,CAWSVQGAATNEKLFF,TGTGCCTGGAGTGTACAGGGGGCCGCAACTAATGAAAAACTGTTTTTT
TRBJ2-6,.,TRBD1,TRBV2,CASQTGAGANVLTF,TGTGCCAGCCAGACAGGGGCTGGGGCCAACGTCCTGACTTTC
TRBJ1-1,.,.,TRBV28,CASSYLGGTEAFF,TGTGCCAGCAGTTACCTGGGAGGGACTGAAGCTTTCTTT
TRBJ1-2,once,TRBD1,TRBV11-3,CASSPARGLYGFHYGYTF,TGTGCCAGCAGCCCAGCCAGGGGGCTCTATGGCTTCCACTATGGCTACACCTTC
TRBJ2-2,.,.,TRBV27,CASSLAYEPGELFF,TGTGCCAGCAGTTTAGCTTATGAGCCCGGGGAGCTGTTTTTT
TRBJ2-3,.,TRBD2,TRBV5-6,CASSSWARGTDTQYF,TGTGCCAGCAGCTCGTGGGCGCGGGGGACAGATACGCAGTATTTT